The 7 T cell receptor beta chains below all came from one sample that was sequenced in a study of blood T cell repertoires in COVID-19. TCRdb's table, derived via immunoSEQ multiplex PCR, lists solely in-frame clones and lacks some. The data contain about 140,000 clones, roughly 84% of them singletons. Sequences were obtained from peripheral blood. The receptors originated from a human donor in a cohort sampled during active COVID-19.

J is TRBJ1-2 and V is TRBV5-4; D perhaps matches TRBD1 (6 bases). The ends were cut back, 4 bases at V and 8 bases at J, with 15 bases in the middle. The V gene's germline CDR1 is SGHNT and CDR2 YYREEE (reference sequence). The CDR3 runs to 13 residues. CDR3 sequence (DNA): TGTGCCAGCAGCCGCCTTGGGGGCGCGGGCTACACCTTC. It yields the protein CASSRLGGAGYTF. Full variable domain (missing parts from reference TRBV5-4 and TRBJ1-2): ETGVTQSPTHLIKTRGQQVTLRCSSQSGHNTVSWYQQALGQGPQFIFQYYREEENGRGNFPPRFSGLQFPNYSSELNVNALELDDSALYLCASSRLGGAGYTFGSGTRLTVV.

The gene calls are TRBV28 and TRBJ1-2; no clear D. The V gene's germline CDR1 is MDHEN and CDR2 SYDVKM. With 7 bases removed from V and 7 bases from J, the gap between germline ends came to 10 bases. The CDR3 runs to 11 residues. This chain's CDR3 is CASNANRGYTF. CDR3 coding DNA: TGTGCCAGCAACGCTAACCGTGGCTACACCTTC.

The V and J genes are TRBV27 and TRBJ2-1; a weak D match, TRBD2 (5 bases). V lost 6 bases to trimming and J lost 1 base, with 16 bases between them. CDR1 is MNHEY, CDR2 SMNVEV, per germline (reference sequence). There are 16 residues in the CDR3. CDR3 loop: CASSRGLTTSYNEQFF. The CDR3, as DNA: TGTGCCAGCAGCCGCGGGCTAACAACGTCCTACAATGAGCAGTTCTTC.

This chain connects TRBV28 to TRBJ1-1; 7 bases are shared with TRBD1. The J segment lost 5 bases and the V segment lost 3 bases, leaving 6 bases of the junction unmatched. Germline loops: CDR1 MDHEN, CDR2 SYDVKM. The CDR3 sequence is 14 residues long. The CDR3 here is CASSLTGYRTEAFF. The CDR3 bases are TGTGCCAGCAGTTTGACAGGGTATCGGACTGAAGCTTTCTTT.

The rearrangement uses TRBV5-1 and TRBJ1-2; possible D gene TRBD1, 5 bases. V was trimmed by 4 bases and J by 3 bases, leaving 22 bases between them. Germline V gene lookup returns CDR1 SGHRS and CDR2 YFSETQ. The CDR3 is 17 residues long. CDR3 DNA sequence: TGCGCCAGCAGCATGGCGAGGAGCGGAGGGGCGTACTATGGCTACACCTTC. Translation: CASSMARSGGAYYGYTF.

The chain joins TRBV27 to TRBJ1-5; a weak D match, TRBD1 (6 bases). Germline V gives CDR1 MNHEY, CDR2 SMNVEV (reference sequence). The CDR3 covers 13 residues. The V gene lost 6 bases and the J gene lost 2 bases, with 8 bases spanning the gap. The CDR3, as DNA: TGTGCCAGCAGGAGACAGGGCAATCAGCCCCAGCATTTT. The encoded protein is CASRRQGNQPQHF.

This chain joins TRBV2 and TRBJ1-5, with D perhaps TRBD1 (6 bases). The V end lost 4 bases, the J end lost 3 bases, and 13 bases lay between the germline ends. Germline V gene data show CDR1 as SNHLY and CDR2 as FYNNEI. This CDR3 has 15 amino acids. The CDR3 protein is CASSVWGLSNQPQHF. The CDR3 DNA follows: TGTGCCAGCAGTGTCTGGGGGCTCTCCAATCAGCCCCAGCATTTT. Looking up the rest from reference TRBV2 and TRBJ1-5 gives the full variable domain: EPEVTQTPSHQVTQMGQEVILRCVPISNHLYFYWYRQILGQKVEFLVSFYNNEISEKSEIFDDQFSVERPDGSNFTLKIRSTKLEDSAMYFCASSVWGLSNQPQHFGDGTRLSIL.